The present T cell receptor beta chain was sequenced within a study of cytomegalovirus exposure and HLA in healthy donors. At the level of the study: Unique TCRs numbering around 85 million, obtained from HLA-typed donors, made up an early data release.

In regard to this clone: Its antigen is as yet unknown.

A multiplex PCR was run with 60 Vbeta primers and 13 Jbeta primers. Sequencing used immunoSEQ multiplex PCR; TCRdb keeps in-frame clones, though not all of them. The sample lists under 200,000 clones; less than 90% were seen once. Germline CDR1 SGHTA, CDR2 FQGNSA. The length of the CDR3 is 15 residues. With V trimmed by 8 bases and J by 2 bases, 12 bases remained unmatched. Each donor was nominally healthy when sampled (though unrecorded immune exposures were likely). General study points: Analyzed later, most CMV-associated TCR beta chains appeared HLA-restricted.

Sequenced input: PBMCs. The gene calls are TRBV7-2 and TRBJ2-7; 7 nucleotides agree with TRBD1. This TCR derives from a male donor in good health and CMV-seropositive. CDR3 DNA sequence: TGTGCCAGCCGAATGTTCCGGGACAGTCCCTACGAGCAGTACTTC. It specifies CASRMFRDSPYEQYF.